The 15 T cell receptor beta chains below all came from one sample that was sequenced in a study of T cells after yellow fever vaccination. TCRdb recomputed calls from the 5' RACE reads with MiXCR, one row per CDR3 protein. The table records around 330,000 distinct CDR3 sequences, around 4% of them present only once. The specimen comprised PBMCs, sampled on the day of the yellow fever booster vaccination. The receptors were gathered from a man aged 18 to 29 who received the YFV17D yellow fever vaccine.

At least ten counts were recorded for this clonotype. The chain has TRBV24-1 and TRBJ2-1, with D possibly matching TRBD2 (5 bases). CDR3 length: 13 amino acids. With 3 bases removed from V and 7 bases from J, the gap between germline ends came to 9 bases. Per germline, CDR1 KGHDR and CDR2 SFDVKD. The CDR3 loop is CATSDPTGNEQFF. The CDR3 DNA reads TGTGCCACCAGTGATCCGACGGGGAATGAGCAGTTCTTC.

This clonotype was seen ten or more times. The gene calls are TRBV18 and TRBJ2-7; 9 nucleotides align to TRBD2. V shed 6 bases and J 3 bases; nucleotides not matched to a gene: 12. This CDR3 comprises 16 residues. Per germline, CDR1 KGHSH and CDR2 LQKENI. CDR3 in DNA: TGTGCCAGCTCCCAGATAGCGGGGGCCGAGGGCTACGAGCAGTACGTC. Translated: CASSQIAGAEGYEQYV.

This clonotype has at least ten counts. The chain uses TRBV18 and TRBJ1-2, with D maybe TRBD1 (5 bases). V lost 6 bases and J lost 7, with 18 bases in between. Germline V lookup: CDR1 KGHSH, CDR2 LQKENI. CDR3 length: 14 residues. The CDR3 reads CASSLYSTEAGYTF. Written as DNA, the CDR3 is TGTGCCAGCTCCCTCTATTCGACAGAAGCTGGCTACACCTTC.

This clonotype was seen a few times. The J gene is TRBJ2-3, the V gene TRBV12-3 or TRBV12-4; D assignment may be TRBD1 or TRBD2 (6 bases each). V dropped 10 bases and J dropped 4 bases, with 18 bases sitting between them. The CDR3 loop spans 14 amino acids. The CDR3 reads CANTLPGAADTQYF. The CDR3 DNA is TGTGCCAACACCCTTCCGGGGGCGGCAGATACGCAGTATTTT.

The table lists this clonotype with a few counts. The chain combines TRBV23-1 with TRBJ2-7; TRBD1 matches 8 bases. TRBV23-1 is noted as an ORF with a role that remains uncertain. The CDR3 runs 10 residues. J lost 6 bases, V lost 11 bases, and 3 bases had no gene match. The CDR3 bases are TGCGCCGGACAGGGCGGCGAGCAGTACGTC. It codes for CAGQGGEQYV.

The chain couples TRBV28 to TRBJ2-2, with D hard to call. CDR1 MDHEN and CDR2 SYDVKM come from the germline V gene. The CDR3 contains 15 residues. V lost 3 bases and J lost 4, with 12 bases in between. The CDR3 spells CASSFRARGTGELFF. The CDR3 DNA is TGTGCCAGCAGTTTTCGGGCCAGAGGCACCGGGGAGCTGTTTTTT.

This clonotype was detected ten times or more. The chain recombines TRBV4-2 with TRBJ1-2; the D gene is possibly TRBD1 (5 bases). The ends were cut back, 0 bases at V and 10 bases at J, with 9 bases in the middle. The CDR3 has 12 amino acids. Germline values: CDR1 LGHNA, CDR2 YNFKEQ. In DNA, the CDR3 is TGTGCCAGCAGCCAAGATCCCAGGGTCTACACCTTC. This encodes CASSQDPRVYTF.

This chain joins TRBV2 and TRBJ2-3; 9 nucleotides align to TRBD2. The V segment lost 0 bases and the J segment 5 bases; nucleotides outside the gene matches: 9. Germline V lookup: CDR1 SNHLY, CDR2 FYNNEI. The CDR3 sequence is 17 residues long. For the CDR3, the DNA is TGTGCCAGCAGTGAAGCGCTAGCGGGGTTGGTTGGAGATACGCAGTATTTT. Encoded protein: CASSEALAGLVGDTQYF.

V usage is TRBV6-5 and J usage is TRBJ2-7; D tentatively reads TRBD1 or TRBD2 (5 bases each). The CDR3 is 12 residues long. Germline CDR1 is MNHEY and CDR2 is SVGAGI. Trimming cost V 8 bases and J 2 bases, with 10 bases left between them. The CDR3 bases are TGTGCCAGCCGGGACGGGACCTACGAGCAGTACTTC. It yields the protein CASRDGTYEQYF.

J is TRBJ2-7 and V is TRBV20-1; no clear D gene. This CDR3 is built from 18 residues. Germline V CDR1 and CDR2: DFQATT, SNEGSKA (reference sequence). Trimming removed 0 bases from V and 2 bases from J, with 23 bases in between. CDR3 region: CSARDRNYLLSSTYEQYF. The DNA for the CDR3 is TGCAGTGCTAGAGATCGGAACTACCTACTATCTTCAACCTACGAGCAGTACTTC.

This clonotype was recorded at least ten times. The rearrangement uses TRBV5-1 and TRBJ1-2, with 7 bases aligning to TRBD1. CDR1 SGHRS and CDR2 YFSETQ come from the germline V gene. The V and J ends lost 4 bases and 6 bases, in that order; junction bases with no gene match: 9. The CDR3 sequence is 14 residues long. CDR3: CASSPRTGLDGYTF. As DNA, the CDR3 is TGCGCCAGCAGCCCAAGGACAGGATTGGATGGCTACACCTTC. The full variable domain, with the rest looked up from reference TRBV5-1 and TRBJ1-2, is KAGVTQTPRYLIKTRGQQVTLSCSPISGHRSVSWYQQTPGQGLQFLFEYFSETQRNKGNFPGRFSGRQFSNSRSEMNVSTLELGDSALYLCASSPRTGLDGYTFGSGTRLTVV.

The genes are TRBV12-3 or TRBV12-4 and TRBJ2-6, with D possibly called TRBD1 or TRBD2 (5 bases each). The CDR3 is 18 amino acids. Trimming took off 3 bases at V and 0 bases at J, with 15 bases between the two ends. CDR3 sequence reads: CASSLGPQRISGANVLTF. Here the CDR3 DNA reads TGTGCCAGCAGTTTGGGACCCCAGCGGATCTCTGGGGCCAACGTCCTGACTTTC.

The V gene is TRBV9, the J gene TRBJ1-2; TRBD1 might be the D (6 bases). The CDR3 is 16 amino acids. CDR1 and CDR2 from the germline V gene are SGDLS and YYNGEE. V gave up 3 bases and J gave up 4 bases, with 19 bases separating them. This CDR3 reads CASSAHRTESSYGYTF. CDR3 coding DNA: TGTGCCAGCAGCGCCCATCGGACAGAATCCTCCTATGGCTACACCTTC.

This clonotype has a count of ten or more. The gene calls are TRBV6-2 or TRBV6-3 and TRBJ2-5, with 13 bases lining up with TRBD2. With 0 bases clipped from V and 5 bases from J, the junction kept 12 bases outside the gene matches. Germline lookup yields CDR1 MNHEY and CDR2 SVGEGT. The CDR3 is 19 residues long. The CDR3 here is CASSYSVGLAGERRETQYF. DNA for the CDR3: TGTGCCAGCAGTTACTCCGTTGGACTAGCGGGGGAAAGGAGGGAGACCCAGTACTTC.

The V and J genes are TRBV5-1 and TRBJ2-4; D is possibly TRBD1 (5 bases). V was clipped by 4 bases and J by 4 bases, with 12 bases between them. The CDR3 spans 14 residues. Germline values: CDR1 SGHRS, CDR2 YFSETQ. The CDR3 reads CASSAGQGKNIQYF. The CDR3 DNA follows: TGCGCCAGCAGCGCAGGTCAGGGAAAAAACATTCAGTACTTC.